Listed here are 18 T cell receptor beta chains from one sample, sequenced in a study of blood T cell repertoires in COVID-19. This table comes from immunoSEQ multiplex PCR, and its TCRdb copy is limited to in-frame clones, with some not included. The repertoire holds over 200,000 clones, with about 86% as singletons. Material for sequencing was peripheral blood. The origin of the receptors is a man older than 75 with acute or convalescent COVID-19.

The V gene is TRBV3-1 (or the pseudogene TRBV3-2), the J gene TRBJ2-5; 9 nucleotides match TRBD2. The germline gives CDR1 LGHDT, CDR2 YNNKEL (reference sequence). The CDR3 covers 14 residues. The V and J ends lost 4 bases and 12 bases, in that order; junction bases with no gene match: 12. The CDR3 sequence is CASSPLDEGLAKYF. Written as DNA, the CDR3 is TGTGCCAGCAGCCCCCTGGACGAGGGACTAGCCAAGTACTTC.

The V gene is TRBV7-2, the J gene TRBJ2-5; 7 positions match TRBD2. In germline, CDR1 is SGHTA, CDR2 FQGNSA. The CDR3 has 14 amino acids. Germline trimming cut 5 bases from V and 2 bases from J; bases unmatched to any gene: 5. The CDR3 loop reads CASSPIAGQETQYF. CDR3 in DNA: TGTGCCAGCAGCCCGATAGCGGGTCAAGAGACCCAGTACTTC. The full variable domain, rest sourced from reference TRBV7-2 and TRBJ2-5, is GAGVSQSPSNKVTEKGKDVELRCDPISGHTALYWYRQSLGQGLEFLIYFQGNSAPDKSGLPSDRFSAERTGGSVSTLTIQRTQQEDSAVYLCASSPIAGQETQYFGPGTRLLVL.

J is TRBJ1-4 and V is TRBV5-4; D is perhaps TRBD1 (5 bases). Germline CDR1 and CDR2: SGHNT and YYREEE (reference sequence). Deletions cut 5 bases from V and 6 bases from J, with 14 bases between. The CDR3 loop spans 14 amino acids. The CDR3 DNA follows: TGTGCCAGCAGGCATCAGGGAGGGGATGAAAAACTGTTTTTT. Its protein product is CASRHQGGDEKLFF.

Notes on this clone: Distinct nucleotide sequences in the sample also encode this CDR3. The rearrangement links TRBV3-1 (or the pseudogene TRBV3-2) to TRBJ1-1; D not resolved. Between the trimmed V and J ends, which lost 1 base and 2 bases, there was a span of 8 bases. Germline CDR1 and CDR2: LGHDT and YNNKEL (reference sequence). The length of the CDR3 is 14 residues. The CDR3 bases are TGTGCCAGCAGCCAAGCGGAGGGCAACACTGAAGCTTTCTTT. Protein product: CASSQAEGNTEAFF.

The chain recombines TRBV5-4 with TRBJ1-2; 7 bases are shared with TRBD1. The CDR3 is made up of 14 amino acids. Germline V gene sequence: CDR1 SGHNT, CDR2 YYREEE (reference sequence). J was trimmed by 1 base and V by 3 bases; bases with no gene match: 3. The CDR3 DNA is TGTGCCAGCAGCTCCGGACAGGTTAACTATGGCTACACCTTC. It specifies CASSSGQVNYGYTF. Based on the CDR3 plus reference TRBV5-4 and TRBJ1-2, the full variable domain is ETGVTQSPTHLIKTRGQQVTLRCSSQSGHNTVSWYQQALGQGPQFIFQYYREEENGRGNFPPRFSGLQFPNYSSELNVNALELDDSALYLCASSSGQVNYGYTFGSGTRLTVV.

The chain combines TRBV7-2 with TRBJ2-7; a weak D match, TRBD2 (5 bases). The V and J ends lost 2 bases and 6 bases respectively, with 11 bases between them. CDR1 is SGHTA, CDR2 FQGNSA, per germline. The CDR3 contains 13 residues. The CDR3 spells CASSLNRGSEQYF. The CDR3 DNA reads as TGTGCCAGCAGCTTAAATCGGGGTTCCGAGCAGTACTTC.

The V gene is TRBV7-9, the J gene TRBJ2-5, with 7 bases matching TRBD2. The V and J ends lost 3 bases and 1 base, in that order; junction bases with no gene match: 5. Germline V CDR1 and CDR2: SEHNR, FQNEAQ (reference sequence). The CDR3 loop spans 15 amino acids. The CDR3 nucleotides read TGTGCCAGCAGCTTCCGTGGACTAGTCCAAGAGACCCAGTACTTC. Protein: CASSFRGLVQETQYF.

This clone was seen a handful of times. This chain joins TRBV5-6 and TRBJ2-3; TRBD2 matches 10 bases. The trim removed 5 bases at V and 4 bases at J, leaving 7 bases unmatched. CDR1 and CDR2 (germline): SGHDT, YYEEEE. The CDR3 contains 15 residues. The CDR3: CASRVGLAGADTQYF. CDR3 in DNA: TGTGCCAGCAGGGTGGGGCTAGCGGGAGCAGATACGCAGTATTTT.

The J gene is TRBJ2-1, the V gene TRBV15; D call uncertain. The germline V and J ends were trimmed by 2 bases and 4 bases, with 6 bases remaining between them. CDR3 length: 13 residues. From germline, CDR1 is LNHNV and CDR2 YYDKDF (reference sequence). The CDR3 DNA sequence: TGTGCCACCAGCAGATCGCGGTACAATGAGCAGTTCTTC. The encoded protein is CATSRSRYNEQFF.

This clone was seen just once. This chain connects TRBV4-1 to TRBJ2-1, with D possibly matching TRBD1 (6 bases). Trimming removed 1 base from V and 1 base from J, with 11 bases in between. This CDR3 has 16 residues. Germline V gene data show CDR1 as MGHRA and CDR2 as YSYEKL. The chain's CDR3 is CASSQVDSGSYNEQFF. CDR3 DNA sequence: TGCGCCAGCAGCCAAGTGGACAGTGGATCCTACAATGAGCAGTTCTTC.

The chain couples TRBV19 to TRBJ1-1, with D perhaps TRBD1 (5 bases). The CDR3 length is 15 residues. Germline CDR1 is LNHDA and CDR2 is SQIVND (reference sequence). Trimming took off 2 bases at V and 0 bases at J, with 10 bases between the two ends. Here the CDR3 reads CASSIIGGMNTEAFF. CDR3 nucleotide sequence: TGTGCCAGTAGTATAATCGGGGGGATGAACACTGAAGCTTTCTTT.

V and J are TRBV18 and TRBJ2-2, with D possibly being TRBD1 (6 bases). Trimming pared 10 bases from V and 7 bases from J, leaving 16 bases between. Germline V lookup: CDR1 KGHSH, CDR2 LQKENI. The CDR3 is 13 amino acids. CDR3 residues: CAIQEQGHGELFF. The CDR3 bases are TGTGCCATCCAAGAACAGGGACACGGGGAGCTGTTTTTT.

The genes are TRBV5-6 and TRBJ2-3; TRBD2 matches at 16 bases. Germline loops: CDR1 SGHDT, CDR2 YYEEEE. The CDR3 is 16 residues long. Germline trimming cut 4 bases from V and 7 bases from J; bases unmatched to any gene: 6. The CDR3 protein is CASSRGTSGGDYTQYF. The CDR3 DNA sequence: TGTGCCAGCAGCCGTGGGACTAGCGGGGGGGATTATACGCAGTATTTT.

The chain carries TRBV6-5 and TRBJ2-7, with 7 bases aligning to TRBD2. Trimming cost V 7 bases and J 6 bases; bases outside gene matches: 12. The CDR3 extends over 14 amino acids. Germline lookup yields CDR1 MNHEY and CDR2 SVGAGI. The CDR3 region has the DNA TGTGCCAGCATGGGGGGGGTGCTACTGTTCGAGCAGTACTTC. Its translation is CASMGGVLLFEQYF.

The chain employs TRBV30 and TRBJ1-2, with D maybe TRBD1 (5 bases). Between the trimmed V and J ends, which lost 0 bases and 4 bases, there was a span of 15 bases. The CDR3 covers 15 residues. Looked up from germline, CDR1 is GTSNPN and CDR2 is SVGIG (reference sequence). The CDR3 region has the DNA TGTGCCTGGAGTGTACTCGGGGGACTGCTCTATGGCTACACCTTC. Translation gives CAWSVLGGLLYGYTF.

This chain uses TRBV4-2 with TRBJ1-2, with TRBD1 matching over 8 bases. This CDR3 is 12 amino acids long. CDR1 is LGHNA, CDR2 YNFKEQ, per germline. V shed 6 bases and J 5 bases; nucleotides not matched to a gene: 2. Written as DNA, the CDR3 is TGTGCCAGCAGACAGGGGGGATATGGCTACACCTTC. Translated, it gives CASRQGGYGYTF.

CDR3 sequence reads: CASSLQGRSYEQYF. CDR3 sequence (DNA): TGTGCCAGCAGCCTGCAGGGGAGATCCTACGAGCAGTACTTC. The chain joins TRBV3-1 (or the pseudogene TRBV3-2) to TRBJ2-7; D possibly corresponds to TRBD1 (6 bases). CDR3 length: 14 residues. Looked up from germline, CDR1 is LGHDT and CDR2 is YNNKEL (reference sequence). V shed 4 bases and J shed 1 base, with 11 bases lying between them.

This clone came up a few times. This chain links TRBV19 with TRBJ2-1, with D maybe TRBD1 (5 bases). CDR1 is LNHDA and CDR2 is SQIVND in the germline V gene (reference sequence). Trimming removed 0 bases at V and 6 bases at J, with 12 bases between. This CDR3 comprises 15 residues. CDR3 DNA sequence: TGTGCCAGTAGTATAGAGGGCGCAGGGCCCAATGAGCAGTTCTTC. As protein: CASSIEGAGPNEQFF.